Below, 5 T cell receptor beta chains from the same sample are listed, as sequenced in a study of regulatory T cells in long-lasting Graves disease (dated by TCRdb to about 2021). To prepare the library, multiplex PCR was applied. The instrument was an Illumina HiSeq 4000. CDR3 regions were amplified by Arm-PCR with iRepertoire HTBI primers to construct TCR beta libraries. Using fastp trimming at Q25 and MiXCR clonotype assembly, TCRdb reanalyzed the public sequencing data and kept in-frame beta chains. Every distinct CDR3 protein forms one entry, paired with its most common genes and DNA. The sample data list 520,000 or so distinct CDR3 sequences, and around 12% of these were observed just once. The ten most abundant clones make up almost 9% of the sample. In light of the paper, this sample's time point label describes: newly diagnosed GD, antithyroid drugs for less than 3 months. For both TCR sequencing and RNA sequencing, RNA was extracted from PBMCs in TRIzol.

These records were also assigned to another study, of T cells in Graves' hyperthyroidism and ophthalmopathy.

The sample in question was peripheral blood mononuclear cells (PBMCs), obtained at new diagnosis, from a patient treated with antithyroid drugs. These receptors were collected from a woman aged 25 to 39 with Graves disease. Donor details come from another sample of the same person, matched by shared clones.

This clonotype was seen at least ten times. The CDR3 sequence: CASSGRTSGSWVHEQYF. DNA of the CDR3: TGTGCCAGCAGTGGGAGGACTAGCGGGAGTTGGGTCCACGAGCAGTACTTC. V is TRBV2 and J is TRBJ2-7; 13 bases align to TRBD2. This CDR3 has 17 residues. Germline V gives CDR1 SNHLY, CDR2 FYNNEI. The V gene end was trimmed by 4 bases and the J gene end by 5 bases; junction bases not matched to a gene: 11.

This clonotype was seen ten or more times. The rearrangement links TRBV19 to TRBJ1-4, with D tentatively TRBD1 (5 bases). Germline CDR1 is LNHDA and CDR2 is SQIVND (reference sequence). This CDR3 contains 15 residues. Trimming removed 4 bases from V and 8 bases from J, with 17 bases in between. The CDR3 coding sequence is TGTGCCAGTAGTACGCGGACTTACAGGCTGGAAAAACTGTTTTTT. It is translated as CASSTRTYRLEKLFF. Supplemented by reference TRBV19 and TRBJ1-4, the full variable domain reads DGGITQSPKYLFRKEGQNVTLSCEQNLNHDAMYWYRQDPGQGLRLIYYSQIVNDFQKGDIAEGYSVSREKKESFPLTVTSAQKNPTAFYLCASSTRTYRLEKLFFGSGTQLSVL.

There are many counts of this clonotype. The chain uses TRBV28 and TRBJ2-3; D gene uncertain. V was clipped by 2 bases and J by 4 bases, with 10 bases between them. The CDR3 loop spans 14 amino acids. Germline lookup yields CDR1 MDHEN and CDR2 SYDVKM. CDR3 in DNA: TGTGCCAGCAGTTTACCCAATAACGCAGATACGCAGTATTTT. Translated: CASSLPNNADTQYF.

There are many counts of this clonotype. V usage is TRBV20-1 and J usage is TRBJ1-1; TRBD1 agrees at 10 bases. With 0 bases clipped from V and 10 bases from J, the junction kept 11 bases outside the gene matches. This CDR3 is 15 amino acids long. Germline V gives CDR1 DFQATT, CDR2 SNEGSKA (reference sequence). CDR3 bases: TGCAGTGCTAGAGATTTCGGGACAGGGGACGCTGTAGCTTTCTTT. Its translation is CSARDFGTGDAVAFF.

This clonotype was recorded many times. The chain recombines TRBV27 with TRBJ1-2, with 8 bases aligning to TRBD1. Germline lookup yields CDR1 MNHEY and CDR2 SMNVEV (reference sequence). V shed 5 bases, J shed 4 bases, and the junction held 6 bases outside the gene matches. The CDR3 contains 14 residues. The CDR3 region is CASSTGQGAYGYTF. CDR3 coding DNA: TGTGCCAGCAGTACCGGACAGGGTGCCTATGGCTACACCTTC.